Sequencing of this T cell receptor (beta chain) was carried out in a study of T cells in Graves' hyperthyroidism and ophthalmopathy. Overall study results and limits: Most thyroid-expanded clonotypes above 0.001 were also found in blood.

TCR beta CDR3 region amplification was performed from RNA transcripts. TCR CDR3 underwent first-round RT-PCR with the HTBI primer set. MiXCR, run by TCRdb on the multiplex PCR reads, gives a single entry per CDR3 protein. Found here are approximately 560,000 distinct CDR3 sequences, about 43% of them singletons; the top ten hold 8.2%. An absence of ophthalmopathy progression within 18 months meant stable Graves' hyperthyroidism. Thyroid ultrasound, orbital computed tomography, clinical symptoms, and serum thyroxine and TRAb underpinned diagnoses. Concerning this clonotype itself: Its cognate antigen is unknown.

Trimming cost V 9 bases and J 7 bases; bases outside gene matches: 16. The germline CDR1 and CDR2 sequences are MNHNS and SASEGT. CDR3 length: 15 amino acids. This chain uses TRBV6-1 with TRBJ2-7, with 9 nucleotides matching TRBD1. Specimen: peripheral blood or thyroid tissue (not recorded which). This clonotype originated in a woman between 18 and 29 years old with Graves' hyperthyroidism. CDR3 loop: CASGPPGTGGLEQYF. The CDR3 DNA follows: TGTGCCAGTGGACCCCCTGGAACAGGGGGCTTGGAGCAGTACTTC.